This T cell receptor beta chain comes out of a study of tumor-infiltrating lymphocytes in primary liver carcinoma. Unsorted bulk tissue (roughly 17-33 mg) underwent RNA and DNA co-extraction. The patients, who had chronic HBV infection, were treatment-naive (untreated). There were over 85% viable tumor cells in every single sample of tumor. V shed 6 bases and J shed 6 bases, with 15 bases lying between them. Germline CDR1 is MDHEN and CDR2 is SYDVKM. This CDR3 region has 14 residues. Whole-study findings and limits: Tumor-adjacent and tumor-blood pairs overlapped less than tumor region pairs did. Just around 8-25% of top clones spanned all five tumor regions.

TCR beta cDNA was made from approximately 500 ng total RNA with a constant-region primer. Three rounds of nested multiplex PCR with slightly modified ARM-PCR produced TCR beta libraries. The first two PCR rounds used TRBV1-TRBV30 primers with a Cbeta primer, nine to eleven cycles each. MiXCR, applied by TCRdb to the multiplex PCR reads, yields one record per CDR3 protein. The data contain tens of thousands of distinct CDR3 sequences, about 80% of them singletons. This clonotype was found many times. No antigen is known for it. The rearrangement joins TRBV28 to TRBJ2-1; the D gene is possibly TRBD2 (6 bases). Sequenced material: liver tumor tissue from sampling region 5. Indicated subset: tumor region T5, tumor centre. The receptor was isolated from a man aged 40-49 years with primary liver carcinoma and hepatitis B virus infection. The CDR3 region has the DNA TGTGCCAGCAGCTCGGGACTCCGATTCAATGAGCAGTTCTTC. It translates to CASSSGLRFNEQFF.